What follows is one T cell receptor (beta chain) and its context. The data originate from a study of OX40 agonist ivuxolimab in advanced cancers. Looking at the study overall: Patients were treated with intravenous ivuxolimab, dosed at 0.01 to 10 mg/kg and infused every 2 weeks.

CDR3 length: 14 amino acids. V lost 1 base to trimming and J lost 7 bases, with 14 bases between them. Germline V CDR1 and CDR2: SGHDT, YYEEEE. Method: immunoSEQ multiplex PCR; TCRdb's copy keeps in-frame clones and lacks some. The table has 30,000 to 35,000 clones, more than 60% seen once. The gene calls are TRBV5-6 and TRBJ1-1; D is uncertain. The sequence was collected from an adult with an advanced solid tumor such as melanoma, head and neck, liver or kidney cancer. The sample here was CD4+ or CD8+ T cells sorted from blood, taken in a trial of the OX40 agonist ivuxolimab. CDR3 amino acids: CASSLTWINGEAFF. CDR3 nucleotides: TGTGCCAGCAGCTTGACATGGATAAACGGTGAAGCTTTCTTT.